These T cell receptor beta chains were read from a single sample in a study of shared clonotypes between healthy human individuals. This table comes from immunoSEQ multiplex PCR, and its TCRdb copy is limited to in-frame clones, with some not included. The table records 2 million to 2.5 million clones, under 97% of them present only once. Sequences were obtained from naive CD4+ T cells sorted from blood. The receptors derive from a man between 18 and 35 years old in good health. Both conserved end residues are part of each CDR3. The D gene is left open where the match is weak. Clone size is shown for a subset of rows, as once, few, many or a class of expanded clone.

cdr3_nt: TGTGCCAGCAGTCCATATGGGACAGGGAGAAATCAGCCCCAGCATTTT
cdr3_aa: CASSPYGTGRNQPQHF
clone_size: -
d_call: TRBD1
j_call: TRBJ1-5
v_call: TRBV6-6

cdr3_nt: TGCAGCGTTGCCAGGGGATTTGAAAACACCATATATTTT
cdr3_aa: CSVARGFENTIYF
clone_size: -
d_call: -
j_call: TRBJ1-3
v_call: TRBV29-1

cdr3_nt: TGTGCCAGCTCACCACAGGACAGGGGCAATGAGCAGTTCTTC
cdr3_aa: CASSPQDRGNEQFF
clone_size: -
d_call: TRBD1
j_call: TRBJ2-1
v_call: TRBV18

cdr3_nt: TGCGCCAGCAGCCACCGCGACGGGAAGTCCTACGAGCAGTACTTC
cdr3_aa: CASSHRDGKSYEQYF
clone_size: -
d_call: -
j_call: TRBJ2-7
v_call: TRBV5-1

cdr3_nt: TGTGCCAGCAGCTTAGCGTCCAATCAGCCCCAGCATTTT
cdr3_aa: CASSLASNQPQHF
clone_size: -
d_call: -
j_call: TRBJ1-5
v_call: TRBV7-2

cdr3_nt: TGTGCCAGCGGGGGTCAAAGAGCTGATACGCAGTATTTT
cdr3_aa: CASGGQRADTQYF
clone_size: -
d_call: -
j_call: TRBJ2-3
v_call: TRBV6-1

cdr3_nt: TGTGCCAGCAGCTTTAGACAGGGGGATCAGCCCCAGCATTTT
cdr3_aa: CASSFRQGDQPQHF
clone_size: once
d_call: TRBD1
j_call: TRBJ1-5
v_call: TRBV7-2

cdr3_nt: TGTGCCAGCAGCTTAATATGGAGGGATCGGATGTACACTGAAGCTTTCTTT
cdr3_aa: CASSLIWRDRMYTEAFF
clone_size: -
d_call: -
j_call: TRBJ1-1
v_call: TRBV11-2

cdr3_nt: TGTGGGTCCAGGGGAAGTAGCGGGGAGCTGTTTTTT
cdr3_aa: CGSRGSSGELFF
clone_size: -
d_call: -
j_call: TRBJ2-2
v_call: TRBV6-5

cdr3_nt: TGTGCCAGCAGCTCCCGGGGCAAGGTAGATACGCAGTATTTT
cdr3_aa: CASSSRGKVDTQYF
clone_size: once
d_call: -
j_call: TRBJ2-3
v_call: TRBV7-2

cdr3_nt: TGTGCTAGCAGTCCCCGGACTAGCGGGGGGCCGAACACCGGGGAGCTGTTTTTT
cdr3_aa: CASSPRTSGGPNTGELFF
clone_size: once
d_call: TRBD2
j_call: TRBJ2-2
v_call: TRBV7-7

cdr3_nt: TGCGCCAGCAGCTTGCCAAGTCGGGAGACCCAGTACTTC
cdr3_aa: CASSLPSRETQYF
clone_size: -
d_call: -
j_call: TRBJ2-5
v_call: TRBV5-1

cdr3_nt: TGTGCCAGCATCCGGGGTAGCAATCAGCCCCAGCATTTT
cdr3_aa: CASIRGSNQPQHF
clone_size: -
d_call: -
j_call: TRBJ1-5
v_call: TRBV6-1

cdr3_nt: TGTGCCAGCAGCATTGGCGCCACCCGGGCAACTAATGAAAAACTGTTTTTT
cdr3_aa: CASSIGATRATNEKLFF
clone_size: -
d_call: -
j_call: TRBJ1-4
v_call: TRBV5-4

cdr3_nt: TGCGCCAGCAGCTTGGCCGGGGGACAGGCCAATTCACCCCTCCACTTT
cdr3_aa: CASSLAGGQANSPLHF
clone_size: -
d_call: TRBD1
j_call: TRBJ1-6
v_call: TRBV5-1

cdr3_nt: TGTGCCAGCAGTTTTTTCGACATCTCCTATAATTCACCCCTCCACTTT
cdr3_aa: CASSFFDISYNSPLHF
clone_size: few
d_call: -
j_call: TRBJ1-6
v_call: TRBV27

cdr3_nt: TGTGCCAGTTGGACTAGCGGGTACGAGCAGTACTTC
cdr3_aa: CASWTSGYEQYF
clone_size: -
d_call: TRBD2
j_call: TRBJ2-7
v_call: TRBV27

cdr3_nt: TGTGCCAGCAGCTTAGAAACGACAGGGGTTGCCTACAATGAGCAGTTCTTC
cdr3_aa: CASSLETTGVAYNEQFF
clone_size: -
d_call: TRBD1
j_call: TRBJ2-1
v_call: TRBV11-2

cdr3_nt: TGTGCCAGCAGCTTGGCGGGACAGGGGGCGTACGAGCAGTACTTC
cdr3_aa: CASSLAGQGAYEQYF
clone_size: -
d_call: TRBD1
j_call: TRBJ2-7
v_call: TRBV5-4

cdr3_nt: TGCGCCAGCAGCTTGGTGCGGATTGGAGAGACCCAGTACTTC
cdr3_aa: CASSLVRIGETQYF
clone_size: -
d_call: -
j_call: TRBJ2-5
v_call: TRBV5-1

cdr3_nt: TGTGCCAGCAGCTTAGCCGTATTAGAGGTATCGGACTTC
cdr3_aa: CASSLAVLEVSDF
clone_size: -
d_call: -
j_call: TRBJ2-7
v_call: TRBV7-8

cdr3_nt: TGTGCCAGCAGCGCAAACACCTATGGCTACACCTTC
cdr3_aa: CASSANTYGYTF
clone_size: -
d_call: -
j_call: TRBJ1-2
v_call: TRBV7-2

cdr3_nt: TGTGCCTGGCGACAGGGAACACACGAGCAGTACTTC
cdr3_aa: CAWRQGTHEQYF
clone_size: -
d_call: TRBD1
j_call: TRBJ2-7
v_call: TRBV30

cdr3_nt: TGTGCCAGCAGCTCCCAACCAGTACCATCCTACGAGCAGTACTTC
cdr3_aa: CASSSQPVPSYEQYF
clone_size: -
d_call: -
j_call: TRBJ2-7
v_call: TRBV11-2

cdr3_nt: TGTGCCAGCAGCTTAGATATCGGAGGGTATGGCTACACCTTC
cdr3_aa: CASSLDIGGYGYTF
clone_size: -
d_call: -
j_call: TRBJ1-2
v_call: TRBV11-2

cdr3_nt: TGTGCCAGCAGCTGGCTTAGCAGCCCCTCCTACGAGCAGTACTTC
cdr3_aa: CASSWLSSPSYEQYF
clone_size: -
d_call: -
j_call: TRBJ2-7
v_call: TRBV7-2

cdr3_nt: TGTGCCAGCAACCCCACGCCGGGGAACACTGAAGCTTTCTTT
cdr3_aa: CASNPTPGNTEAFF
clone_size: once
d_call: -
j_call: TRBJ1-1
v_call: TRBV5-4

cdr3_nt: TGTGCCAGCAGTGAATGGGAGTTGGGGACCTACGAGCAGTACTTC
cdr3_aa: CASSEWELGTYEQYF
clone_size: -
d_call: -
j_call: TRBJ2-7
v_call: TRBV25-1

cdr3_nt: TGTGCCAGCTCATCACAGACCGAAAATCTTGGCTACACCTTC
cdr3_aa: CASSSQTENLGYTF
clone_size: -
d_call: -
j_call: TRBJ1-2
v_call: TRBV18

cdr3_nt: TGTGCCAGCAGTGTTGTCAGGGAGAACACTGAAGCTTTCTTT
cdr3_aa: CASSVVRENTEAFF
clone_size: -
d_call: -
j_call: TRBJ1-1
v_call: TRBV6-1

cdr3_nt: TGTGCCAGCAGCAGAAAGGGCTGGGGGGACAGGTTGAACACTGAAGCTTTCTTT
cdr3_aa: CASSRKGWGDRLNTEAFF
clone_size: -
d_call: TRBD1
j_call: TRBJ1-1
v_call: TRBV11-2

cdr3_nt: TGCAGCGTTGAGGTCCAGGGCCCGGGCTACGAGCAGTACTTC
cdr3_aa: CSVEVQGPGYEQYF
clone_size: once
d_call: -
j_call: TRBJ2-7
v_call: TRBV29-1

cdr3_nt: TGTGCCAGCTCACCTCCGGGACGGGAAGACGAGCAGTACTTC
cdr3_aa: CASSPPGREDEQYF
clone_size: -
d_call: -
j_call: TRBJ2-7
v_call: TRBV18

cdr3_nt: TGCGCCAGCAGCTTAGGGGGAACTAATGAAAAACTGTTTTTT
cdr3_aa: CASSLGGTNEKLFF
clone_size: few
d_call: -
j_call: TRBJ1-4
v_call: TRBV5-1

cdr3_nt: TGTGCCAGCAGTTACTCCCAGACTATTACCTACGAGCAGTACTTC
cdr3_aa: CASSYSQTITYEQYF
clone_size: once
d_call: -
j_call: TRBJ2-7
v_call: TRBV6-5

cdr3_nt: TGCGCCAGCAGCTTAATGGGGAACACCGGGGAGCTGTTTTTT
cdr3_aa: CASSLMGNTGELFF
clone_size: -
d_call: -
j_call: TRBJ2-2
v_call: TRBV5-1